The sequence of this T cell receptor (beta chain) was determined in a study of T cell changes during pregnancy in multiple sclerosis. Per germline, CDR1 LNHDA and CDR2 SQIVND (reference sequence). This CDR3 has 14 amino acids. Trimming shortened V by 5 bases and J by 5 bases, and 12 bases separated the two germline ends. Profiling relied on immunoSEQ multiplex PCR, and the TCRdb table lists in-frame clones only, not all of them. The sample consists of 30,000 to 45,000 clones, approximately 90% of them appearing once. This TCR was sampled from a female donor with multiple sclerosis, enrolled in a pregnancy study. The chain joins TRBV19 to TRBJ1-4, with no clear D. The sequencing used CD4+ T cells from peripheral blood mononuclear cells, collected in the first trimester of pregnancy. For the CDR3, the DNA is TGTGCCAGTAGTTCTCCTCCGGGAAATGAAAAACTGTTTTTT. It translates to CASSSPPGNEKLFF.